The clone carrying this T cell receptor beta chain was seen once. This entry is derived from a study of shared T cell receptors in the human thymus. The assay was immunoSEQ multiplex PCR, and TCRdb's table has in-frame clones only and misses some. Of hundreds of thousands of clones listed, 70% to 90% are singletons. V gave up 1 base and J gave up 6 bases; unmatched junction bases: 8. The CDR3 is 15 amino acids. Germline V gene sequence: CDR1 SGHRS, CDR2 YFSETQ. The same sample was also used in a study of human thymus T cells. That work contributes: Resections were taken during corrective heart surgery, and the thymus tissue came from these. Related studies found that unrelated individuals share highly overlapping thymic repertoires.

The sequencing input was thymocytes. This clonotype was obtained from a boy under two years old with a congenital heart defect. The chain carries TRBV5-1 and TRBJ2-7, with 9 bases identical to TRBD1. CDR3 sequence: CASSLYSGQGREQYF. The CDR3 coding sequence is TGCGCCAGCAGCTTGTATTCGGGACAGGGACGCGAGCAGTACTTC.